Shown below are 19 T cell receptor beta chains from a single sample sequenced in a study of blood T cells in healthy people across ages. Primed by a sample-barcoded 5' primer and a J-beta primer mix, a second PCR proceeded for roughly 6 to 12 cycles. TCRdb processed the 5' RACE reads anew with MiXCR; each CDR3 protein has one entry. Here the sample spans around 1.5 million distinct CDR3 sequences, approximately 40% being singletons. The sample was blood. The receptor set was obtained from a woman between 18 and 29 years old in good health.

The V gene is TRBV2, the J gene TRBJ1-2; 7 bases agree with TRBD1. Germline CDR1 SNHLY, CDR2 FYNNEI. The V gene end was trimmed by 4 bases and the J gene end by 8 bases; junction bases not matched to a gene: 10. The CDR3 runs to 14 residues. CDR3 loop: CASSAREGGWGYTF. DNA for the CDR3: TGTGCCAGCAGTGCAAGGGAAGGGGGCTGGGGCTACACCTTC. Full variable domain (rest looked up from reference TRBV2 and TRBJ1-2): EPEVTQTPSHQVTQMGQEVILRCVPISNHLYFYWYRQILGQKVEFLVSFYNNEISEKSEIFDDQFSVERPDGSNFTLKIRSTKLEDSAMYFCASSAREGGWGYTFGSGTRLTVV.

This clonotype was counted between two and nine times. This chain uses TRBV29-1 with TRBJ1-2; possible D gene TRBD1, 5 bases. The V end was cut by 4 bases, the J end by 2 bases, with 11 bases between. This CDR3 is built from 13 residues. Germline CDR1 reads SQVTM; CDR2 reads ANQGSEA. The CDR3 is CSVGDSPNYGYTF. As DNA, the CDR3 is TGCAGCGTTGGGGACTCCCCCAACTATGGCTACACCTTC.

The chain links TRBV14 to TRBJ1-1; D ambiguous. The ends were cut back, 0 bases at V and 2 bases at J, with 10 bases in the middle. The CDR3 has 15 residues. Germline loops: CDR1 SGHDN, CDR2 FVKESK. The CDR3 spells CASSQDSGDNTEAFF. The CDR3 DNA reads TGTGCCAGCAGCCAAGATAGTGGGGATAACACTGAAGCTTTCTTT.

This clonotype was counted only a few times. V is TRBV10-1 and J is TRBJ1-4; D gene uncertain. V lost 7 bases to trimming and J lost 0 bases, with 6 bases between them. The CDR3 length is 13 residues. Germline V gene data show CDR1 as WNHNN and CDR2 as SYGVQD (reference sequence). The CDR3 nucleotides read TGCGCCAGCAAGTCAGCAACTAATGAAAAACTGTTTTTT. This encodes CASKSATNEKLFF.

V and J are TRBV20-1 and TRBJ1-2, with D tentatively TRBD1 (5 bases). Germline CDR1 and CDR2: DFQATT and SNEGSKA (reference sequence). The CDR3 runs 12 residues. V lost 3 bases, J lost 8 bases, and 13 bases lay in between. In nucleotides, the CDR3 is TGCAGTGCTAGTAGGGGAACGGCGGGCTACACCTTC. It specifies CSASRGTAGYTF.

This sequence joins TRBV20-1 and TRBJ1-2; D unresolved. Looked up from germline, CDR1 is DFQATT and CDR2 is SNEGSKA (reference sequence). The CDR3 consists of 13 residues. Trimming stripped 0 bases from V and 4 bases from J, with 9 bases between. The CDR3 loop is CSARDLTAYGYTF. Written as DNA, the CDR3 is TGCAGTGCTAGAGATCTAACGGCCTATGGCTACACCTTC.

The gene calls are TRBV19 and TRBJ1-5, with 7 bases that match TRBD1. CDR3 length: 13 residues. J gave up 9 bases and V 5 bases, and 7 bases lay outside the gene matches. The V gene's germline CDR1 is LNHDA and CDR2 SQIVND (reference sequence). DNA of the CDR3: TGTGCCAGTAGTGAAGGGGGCACGCGGCCCCAGCATTTT. This sequence encodes CASSEGGTRPQHF.

CDR3 sequence: CSVLQASGSTDTQYF. Here the CDR3 DNA reads TGCAGTGTTCTCCAGGCTAGCGGGAGCACAGATACGCAGTATTTT. This sequence joins TRBV20-1 and TRBJ2-3, with 8 positions matching TRBD2. The ends lost 7 bases at V and 0 bases at J; junction bases unmatched: 9. The germline CDR1 and CDR2 sequences are DFQATT and SNEGSKA (reference sequence). The length of the CDR3 is 15 residues.

In regard to this clonotype: One end of the junction fails to match germline, which may point to a read error. J is TRBJ1-5 and V is TRBV2; 10 nucleotides match TRBD1. The CDR3 consists of 14 residues. The germline V gene encodes CDR1 SNHLY and CDR2 FYNNEI. The CDR3 sequence: CAGRGDRGIQPQHF. The CDR3 DNA follows: TGTGCCGGCAGAGGGGACAGGGGCATACAGCCCCAGCATTTT.

V is TRBV29-1 and J is TRBJ2-2; 8 positions match TRBD2. The CDR3 is 14 amino acids. V was clipped by 7 bases and J by 4 bases; unmatched bases: 8. Germline V gene lookup returns CDR1 SQVTM and CDR2 ANQGSEA. Here the CDR3 DNA reads TGCAGCGCCCTGAGCGGGAGTGGCACCGGGGAGCTGTTTTTT. Protein sequence: CSALSGSGTGELFF.

This chain uses TRBV7-2 with TRBJ2-1, with D uncertain. Trimming left V 6 bases short and J 10 bases short, with 16 bases between. The CDR3 spans 13 residues. Germline values: CDR1 SGHTA, CDR2 FQGNSA. The CDR3 nucleotides are TGTGCCAGCAGTTGGGCCCGGGTTGTGGAGCAGTTCTTC. This translates into CASSWARVVEQFF.

The chain is built from TRBV15 and TRBJ2-3; 10 positions agree with TRBD2. Germline V CDR1 and CDR2: LNHNV, YYDKDF (reference sequence). Trimming removed 1 base from V and 7 bases from J; junction bases left unmatched: 17. The CDR3 runs to 19 residues. CDR3 DNA sequence: TGTGCCACCAGCAGAGTTACACCCCGAGGGAGCGGGGGGGCGCATACGCAGTATTTT. Translation gives CATSRVTPRGSGGAHTQYF.

This clonotype was counted between two and nine times. The chain links TRBV20-1 to TRBJ2-7, with D hard to call. The germline V and J ends were trimmed by 0 bases and 2 bases, with 11 bases remaining between them. The CDR3 loop spans 14 amino acids. The germline gives CDR1 DFQATT, CDR2 SNEGSKA (reference sequence). The CDR3 protein is CSARDPAGAYEQYF. Here the CDR3 DNA reads TGCAGTGCTAGAGATCCCGCCGGAGCCTACGAGCAGTACTTC.

There are many counts of this clonotype. The chain combines TRBV10-3 with TRBJ2-4; no clear D. Germline values: CDR1 ENHRY, CDR2 SYGVKD. The CDR3 extends over 13 amino acids. V gave up 2 bases and J gave up 1 base, with 3 bases separating them. In DNA form, the CDR3 reads TGTGCCATCAGTGAGGGGGCCAAAAACATTCAGTACTTC. The encoded protein is CAISEGAKNIQYF.

This clonotype has only a few counts. The chain employs TRBV2 and TRBJ2-7; tentatively, D is TRBD2 (6 bases). CDR1 and CDR2 (germline): SNHLY, FYNNEI. The CDR3 sequence is 15 residues long. The V gene lost 3 bases and the J gene lost 6 bases, with 18 bases spanning the gap. This CDR3 is CASSDYGGPGGEQYF. CDR3 nucleotide sequence: TGTGCCAGCAGTGATTACGGAGGGCCAGGAGGCGAGCAGTACTTC.

This clonotype was detected a few times. This sequence joins TRBV12-3 or TRBV12-4 and TRBJ2-1; possible D gene TRBD2, 6 bases. The CDR3 is 15 amino acids. V was cut by 7 bases and J by 3 bases, with 16 bases left in between. CDR3 in amino acids: CASTEEGRGYNEQFF. For the CDR3, the DNA is TGTGCCAGCACGGAGGAGGGGCGCGGCTACAATGAGCAGTTCTTC.

The chain has TRBV11-2 and TRBJ2-1; unclear D gene. The CDR3 covers 13 residues. V gave up 1 base and J gave up 12 bases, with 13 bases separating them. Germline V CDR1 and CDR2: SGHAT, FQNNGV. CDR3: CASSLGDPTAQFF. The CDR3 DNA is TGTGCCAGCAGCTTAGGTGACCCGACGGCGCAGTTCTTC. The whole variable domain, filled in from reference TRBV11-2 and TRBJ2-1, reads EAGVAQSPRYKIIEKRQSVAFWCNPISGHATLYWYQQILGQGPKLLIQFQNNGVVDDSQLPKDRFSAERLKGVDSTLKIQPAKLEDSAVYLCASSLGDPTAQFFGPGTRLTVL.

The gene calls are TRBV27 and TRBJ2-7; the D call may be TRBD1 or TRBD2 (7 bases each). Trimming cost V 2 bases and J 1 base, with 12 bases left between them. Germline CDR1 is MNHEY and CDR2 is SMNVEV (reference sequence). The CDR3 loop spans 15 amino acids. The CDR3 region has the DNA TGTGCCAGCAGTTTAGACAGGGAGGGATCCTACGAGCAGTACTTC. Amino acid sequence: CASSLDREGSYEQYF.

This clonotype was counted many times. This chain links TRBV5-1 with TRBJ2-7, with a weak D call TRBD1 (6 bases). Germline-derived CDR1 and CDR2 are SGHRS and YFSETQ. The CDR3 runs 15 residues. V was cut by 4 bases and J by 1 base, with 15 bases left in between. In DNA, the CDR3 is TGCGCCAGCAGCCCGGAGACAGGATTGTCCTACGAGCAGTACTTC. This encodes CASSPETGLSYEQYF.